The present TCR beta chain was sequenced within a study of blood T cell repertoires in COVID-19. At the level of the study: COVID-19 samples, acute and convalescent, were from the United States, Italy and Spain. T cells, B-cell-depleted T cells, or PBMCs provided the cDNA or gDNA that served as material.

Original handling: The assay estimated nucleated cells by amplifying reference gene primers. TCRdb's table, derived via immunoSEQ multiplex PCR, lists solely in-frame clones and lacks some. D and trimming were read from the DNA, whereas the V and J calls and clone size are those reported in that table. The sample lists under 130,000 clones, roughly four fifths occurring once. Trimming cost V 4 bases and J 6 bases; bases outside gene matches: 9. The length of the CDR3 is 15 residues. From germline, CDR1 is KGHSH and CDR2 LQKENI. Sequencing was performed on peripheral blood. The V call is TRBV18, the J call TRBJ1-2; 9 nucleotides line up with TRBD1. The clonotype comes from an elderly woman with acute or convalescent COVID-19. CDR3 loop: CASSLSGQGRDGYTF. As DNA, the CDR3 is TGTGCCAGCTCACTATCCGGACAGGGGAGGGATGGCTACACCTTC. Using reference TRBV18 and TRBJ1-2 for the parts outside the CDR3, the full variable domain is NAGVMQNPRHLVRRRGQEARLRCSPMKGHSHVYWYRQLPEEGLKFMVYLQKENIIDESGMPKERFSAEFPKEGPSILRIQQVVRGDSAAYFCASSLSGQGRDGYTFGSGTRLTVV.